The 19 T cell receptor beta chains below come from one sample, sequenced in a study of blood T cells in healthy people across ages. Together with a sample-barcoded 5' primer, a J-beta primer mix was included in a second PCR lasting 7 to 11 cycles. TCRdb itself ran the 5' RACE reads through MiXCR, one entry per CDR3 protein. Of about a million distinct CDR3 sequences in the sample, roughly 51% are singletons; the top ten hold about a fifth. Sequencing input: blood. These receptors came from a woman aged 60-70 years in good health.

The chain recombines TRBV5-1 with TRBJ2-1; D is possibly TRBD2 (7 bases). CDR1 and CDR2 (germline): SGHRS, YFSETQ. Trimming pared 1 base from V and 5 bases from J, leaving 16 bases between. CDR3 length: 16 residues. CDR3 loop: CASSLLRGGLHNEQFF. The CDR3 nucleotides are TGCGCCAGCAGCTTGTTGAGGGGGGGCCTTCACAATGAGCAGTTCTTC.

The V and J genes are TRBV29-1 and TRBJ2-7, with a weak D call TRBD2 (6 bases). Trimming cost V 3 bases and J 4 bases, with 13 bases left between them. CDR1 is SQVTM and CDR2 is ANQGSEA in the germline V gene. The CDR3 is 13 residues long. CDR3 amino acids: CSVEASDVYEQYF. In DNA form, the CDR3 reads TGCAGCGTTGAGGCTAGCGACGTTTACGAGCAGTACTTC.

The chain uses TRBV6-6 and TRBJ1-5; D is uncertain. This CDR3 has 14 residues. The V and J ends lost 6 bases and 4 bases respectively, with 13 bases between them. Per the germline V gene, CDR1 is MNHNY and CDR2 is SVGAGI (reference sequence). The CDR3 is CASREWAENQPQHF. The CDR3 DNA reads TGTGCCAGCAGGGAATGGGCCGAAAATCAGCCCCAGCATTTT.

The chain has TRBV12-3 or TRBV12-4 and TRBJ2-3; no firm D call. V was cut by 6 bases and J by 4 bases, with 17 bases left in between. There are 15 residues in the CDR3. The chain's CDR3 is CASSQYQDGADTQYF. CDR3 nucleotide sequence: TGTGCCAGCAGCCAGTACCAGGATGGGGCAGATACGCAGTATTTT.

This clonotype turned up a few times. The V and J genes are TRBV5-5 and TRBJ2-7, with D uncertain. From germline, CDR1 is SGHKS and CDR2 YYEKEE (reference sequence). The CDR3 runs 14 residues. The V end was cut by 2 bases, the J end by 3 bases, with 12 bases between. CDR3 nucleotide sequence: TGTGCCAGCAGCTTTATTGGAACCAGCTACGAGCAGTACTTC. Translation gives CASSFIGTSYEQYF.

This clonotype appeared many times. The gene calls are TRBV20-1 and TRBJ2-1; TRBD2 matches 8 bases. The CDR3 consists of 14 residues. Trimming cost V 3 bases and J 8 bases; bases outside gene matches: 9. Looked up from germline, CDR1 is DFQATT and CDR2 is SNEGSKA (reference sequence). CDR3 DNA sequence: TGCAGTGCTAGTCGCAGCGGGAGAGGTGATGAGCAGTTCTTC. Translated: CSASRSGRGDEQFF.

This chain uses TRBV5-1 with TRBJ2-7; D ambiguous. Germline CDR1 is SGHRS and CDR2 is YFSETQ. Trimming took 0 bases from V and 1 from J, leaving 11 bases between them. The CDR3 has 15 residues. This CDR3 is CASSLERDGSYEQYF. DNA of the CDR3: TGCGCCAGCAGCTTGGAACGTGACGGATCCTACGAGCAGTACTTC.

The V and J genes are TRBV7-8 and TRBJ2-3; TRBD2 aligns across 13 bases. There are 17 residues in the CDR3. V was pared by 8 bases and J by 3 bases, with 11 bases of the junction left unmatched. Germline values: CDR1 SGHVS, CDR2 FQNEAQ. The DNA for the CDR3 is TGTGCCAGCTCAATTAGCGCGGGACTAGCGGGAACAGATACGCAGTATTTT. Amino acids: CASSISAGLAGTDTQYF.

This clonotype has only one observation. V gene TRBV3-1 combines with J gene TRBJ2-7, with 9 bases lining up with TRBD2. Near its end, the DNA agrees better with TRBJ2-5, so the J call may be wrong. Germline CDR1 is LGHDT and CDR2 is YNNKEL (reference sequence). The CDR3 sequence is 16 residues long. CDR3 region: CASSQGGSGSLETQYF. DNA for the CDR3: TGTGCCAGCAGCCAAGGTGGTAGCGGGAGCTTAGAGACCCAGTACTTC.

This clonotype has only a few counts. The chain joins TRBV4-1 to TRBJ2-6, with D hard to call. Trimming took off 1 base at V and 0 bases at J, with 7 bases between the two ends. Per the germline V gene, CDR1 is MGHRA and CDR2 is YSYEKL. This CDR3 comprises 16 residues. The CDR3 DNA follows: TGCGCCAGCAGCCAAGCGAGGCTCTCTGGGGCCAACGTCCTGACTTTC. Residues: CASSQARLSGANVLTF.

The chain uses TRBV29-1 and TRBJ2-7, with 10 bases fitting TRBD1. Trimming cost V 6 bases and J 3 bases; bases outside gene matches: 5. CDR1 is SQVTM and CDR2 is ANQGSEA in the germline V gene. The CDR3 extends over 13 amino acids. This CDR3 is CSVKGQGNYEQYF. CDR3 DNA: TGCAGCGTGAAGGGACAGGGGAACTACGAGCAGTACTTC.

Here the CDR3 reads CATSQDRVGETQYF. Written as DNA, the CDR3 is TGTGCCACCAGCCAAGACAGGGTGGGAGAGACCCAGTACTTC. This chain links TRBV15 with TRBJ2-5, with 7 bases identical to TRBD1. Trimming removed 5 bases from V and 4 bases from J; junction bases left unmatched: 7. In germline, CDR1 is LNHNV, CDR2 YYDKDF (reference sequence). This CDR3 region has 14 residues.

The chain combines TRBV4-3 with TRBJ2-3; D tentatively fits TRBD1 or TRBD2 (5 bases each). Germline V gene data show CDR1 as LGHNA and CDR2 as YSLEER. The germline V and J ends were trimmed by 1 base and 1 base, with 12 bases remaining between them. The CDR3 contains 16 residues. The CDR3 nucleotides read TGCGCCAGCAGCCAAGCTTTAGGGACGGGCACAGATACGCAGTATTTT. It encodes CASSQALGTGTDTQYF.

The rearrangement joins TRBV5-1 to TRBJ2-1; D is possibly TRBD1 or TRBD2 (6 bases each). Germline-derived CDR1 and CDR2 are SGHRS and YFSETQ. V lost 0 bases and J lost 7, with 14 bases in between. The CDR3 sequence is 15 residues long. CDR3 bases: TGCGCCAGCAGCTTGGAAGGGGGGTCGGGGAATGAGCAGTTCTTC. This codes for CASSLEGGSGNEQFF.

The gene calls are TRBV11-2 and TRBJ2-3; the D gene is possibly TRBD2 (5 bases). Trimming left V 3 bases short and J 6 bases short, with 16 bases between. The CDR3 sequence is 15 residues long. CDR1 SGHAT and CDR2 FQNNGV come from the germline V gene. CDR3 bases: TGTGCCAGCAGCTTTAAGCGGAACCCTGTGGATACGCAGTATTTT. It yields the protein CASSFKRNPVDTQYF.

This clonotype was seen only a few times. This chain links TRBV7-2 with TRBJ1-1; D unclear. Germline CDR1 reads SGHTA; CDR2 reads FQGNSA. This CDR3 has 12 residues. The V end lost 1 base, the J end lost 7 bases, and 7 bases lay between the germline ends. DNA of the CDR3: TGTGCCAGCAGCTTAGTATCCGGTGAAGCTTTCTTT. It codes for CASSLVSGEAFF.

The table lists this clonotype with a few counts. This CDR3 reads CASSRLAGETYEQYF. The CDR3 bases are TGTGCCAGCAGCCGACTAGCGGGAGAGACCTACGAGCAGTACTTC. This chain connects TRBV7-2 to TRBJ2-7, with 12 bases matching TRBD2. V shed 5 bases, J shed 2 bases, and the junction held 4 bases outside the gene matches. Germline CDR1 SGHTA, CDR2 FQGNSA. This CDR3 contains 15 residues.

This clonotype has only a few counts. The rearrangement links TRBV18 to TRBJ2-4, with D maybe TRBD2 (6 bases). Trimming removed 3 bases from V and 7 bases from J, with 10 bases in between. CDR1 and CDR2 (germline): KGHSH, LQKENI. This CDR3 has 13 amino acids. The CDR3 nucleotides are TGTGCCAGCTCACCGGGGGGAGTTAACATTCAGTACTTC. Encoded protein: CASSPGGVNIQYF.

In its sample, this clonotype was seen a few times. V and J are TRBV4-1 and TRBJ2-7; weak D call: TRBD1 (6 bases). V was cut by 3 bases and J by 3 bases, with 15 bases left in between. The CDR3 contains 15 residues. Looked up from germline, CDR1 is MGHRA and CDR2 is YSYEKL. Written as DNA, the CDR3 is TGCGCCAGCAGCCACCCCCCTCACAGGGACTACGAGCAGTACTTC. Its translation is CASSHPPHRDYEQYF.